This T cell receptor beta chain was recovered during a study of T cell changes during pregnancy in multiple sclerosis. TCRdb's table, derived via immunoSEQ multiplex PCR, lists solely in-frame clones and lacks some. The sample lists roughly 20,000 clones, about 88% occurring once. CDR3 size: 15 residues. In germline, CDR1 is SGHDT, CDR2 YYEEEE. V was pared by 4 bases and J by 6 bases, with 10 bases of the junction left unmatched. The receptor's source is a female donor in good health, enrolled as a control in a pregnancy study. Material: CD4+ T cells from peripheral blood mononuclear cells, obtained in the first trimester of pregnancy. V usage is TRBV5-6 and J usage is TRBJ1-1, with 9 positions matching TRBD1. CDR3 loop: CASSATDRGGAEAFF. The CDR3 region has the DNA TGTGCCAGCAGCGCGACGGACAGGGGAGGTGCTGAAGCTTTCTTT.